This TCR beta chain was retrieved from a study of T cell responses to AZD1222 COVID-19 vaccine. The assay was immunoSEQ multiplex PCR, and TCRdb's table has in-frame clones only and misses some. The profile shows around 150,000 clones, 92% of them singletons. Regarding the study as a whole: Females made up more of the donors, who were largely white British, and clonal diversity may have come out too low.

As to this clone: Its specificity is not known.

Germline V gene data show CDR1 as MNHNY and CDR2 as SVGAGI (reference sequence). The CDR3 runs 15 residues. V was clipped by 7 bases and J by 2 bases; unmatched bases: 11. The chain is built from TRBV6-6 and TRBJ2-7; 7 bases are a match to TRBD1. The clonotype originates from an adult who received the AZD1222 COVID-19 vaccine. Specimen: peripheral blood, collected 28 days after the second AZD1222 dose. The CDR3: CASNLDTGTAYEQYF. The CDR3 DNA is TGTGCCAGCAACCTTGATACCGGGACAGCCTACGAGCAGTACTTC.